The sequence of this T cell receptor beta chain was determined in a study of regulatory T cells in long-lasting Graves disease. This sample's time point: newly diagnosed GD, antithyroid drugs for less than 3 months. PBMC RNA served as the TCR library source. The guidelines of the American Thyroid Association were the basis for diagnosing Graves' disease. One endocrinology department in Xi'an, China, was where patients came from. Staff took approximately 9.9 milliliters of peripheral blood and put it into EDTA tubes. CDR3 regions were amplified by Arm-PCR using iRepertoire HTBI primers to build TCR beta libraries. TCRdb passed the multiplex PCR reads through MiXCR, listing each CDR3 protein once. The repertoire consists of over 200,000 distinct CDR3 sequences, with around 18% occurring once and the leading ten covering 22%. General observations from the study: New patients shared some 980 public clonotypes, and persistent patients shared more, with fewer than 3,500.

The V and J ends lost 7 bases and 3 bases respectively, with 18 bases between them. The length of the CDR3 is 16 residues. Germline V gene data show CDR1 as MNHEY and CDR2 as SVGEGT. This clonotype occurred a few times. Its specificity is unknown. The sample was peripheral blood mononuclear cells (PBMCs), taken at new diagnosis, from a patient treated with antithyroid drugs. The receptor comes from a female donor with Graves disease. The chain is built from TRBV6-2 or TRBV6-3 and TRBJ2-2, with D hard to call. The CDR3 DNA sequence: TGTGCCAGCATTCCCGGGCGTGGGTACTACACCGGGGAGCTGTTTTTT. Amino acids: CASIPGRGYYTGELFF.